The 17 T cell receptor beta chains in this list originate from one sample, sequenced in a study of T cell repertoires in cytomegalovirus infection. One entry per CDR3 protein, called by TCRdb with MiXCR from the reads. The table includes over 150,000 distinct CDR3 sequences, approximately 18% detected once. The sequencing input was CD8+ T cells from PBMCs. Receptors originate from a human donor in good health (CMV status not recorded). Some clones in this sample may be carry-over from other donors' samples.

Turning to this clonotype: A read error may account for a junction end that differs from germline. This chain links TRBV6-5 with TRBJ1-5, with D hard to call. This CDR3 has 15 amino acids. Looked up from germline, CDR1 is MNHEY and CDR2 is SVGAGI. For the CDR3, the DNA is TGTGCCCGCAGTTACTCATCGGCACTATCTCAGCCCCAGCATTTT. Its translation: CARSYSSALSQPQHF.

The chain is built from TRBV5-8 and TRBJ1-6; 11 positions match TRBD1. With V trimmed by 3 bases and J by 0 bases, 2 bases remained unmatched. In germline, CDR1 is SGHTS, CDR2 YDEGEE. CDR3 length equals 17 residues. CDR3 sequence (DNA): TGTGCCAGCAGCTCGGGACAGGGGGACTCCTATAATTCACCCCTCCACTTT. Its protein is CASSSGQGDSYNSPLHF.

This clonotype was detected a few times. J is TRBJ2-1 and V is TRBV2; TRBD2 aligns across 11 bases. Looked up from germline, CDR1 is SNHLY and CDR2 is FYNNEI. V was pared by 2 bases and J by 4 bases, with 7 bases of the junction left unmatched. This CDR3 spans 17 amino acids. CDR3 sequence: CASSERSGGAPYNEQFF. The CDR3 DNA sequence: TGTGCCAGCAGTGAACGTAGCGGGGGGGCTCCGTACAATGAGCAGTTCTTC.

The rearrangement links TRBV7-8 to TRBJ2-7; no clear D. The CDR3 has 14 amino acids. V lost 4 bases, J lost 3 bases, and 13 bases lay in between. CDR1 is SGHVS, CDR2 FQNEAQ, per germline. The CDR3 nucleotides are TGTGCCAGCAGCTCCTCCCGACGGATCTACGAGCAGTACTTC. This sequence encodes CASSSSRRIYEQYF.

The V call is TRBV5-1, the J call TRBJ2-7; D possibly matches TRBD1 or TRBD2 (5 bases each). CDR3 length: 12 amino acids. Trimming left V 0 bases short and J 6 bases short, with 7 bases between. CDR1 is SGHRS and CDR2 is YFSETQ in the germline V gene. Here the CDR3 reads CASSLVGTEQYF. The CDR3 coding sequence is TGCGCCAGCAGCTTGGTCGGGACCGAGCAGTACTTC.

This clonotype was picked up a small number of times. The chain is built from TRBV10-3 and TRBJ1-2; 7 positions match TRBD1. The CDR3 consists of 12 residues. The germline V gene has CDR1 ENHRY and CDR2 SYGVKD. V lost 10 bases and J lost 6; bases outside the gene matches: 8. CDR3 residues: CATQGSPDGYTF. CDR3 nucleotides: TGTGCCACACAGGGGTCTCCAGATGGCTACACCTTC.

The rearrangement joins TRBV4-3 to TRBJ1-1; TRBD1 might be the D (5 bases). Germline CDR1 and CDR2: LGHNA and YSLEER. This CDR3 comprises 16 residues. V was shortened by 0 bases and J by 2 bases, with 13 bases between the two germline ends. In nucleotides, the CDR3 is TGCGCCAGCAGCCAAGATCATGCAGGGATAAACACTGAAGCTTTCTTT. Its translation is CASSQDHAGINTEAFF.

The V gene is TRBV7-9, the J gene TRBJ2-5; TRBD2 matches 8 bases. This CDR3 is built from 15 residues. The germline gives CDR1 SEHNR, CDR2 FQNEAQ (reference sequence). V was clipped by 6 bases and J by 5 bases; unmatched bases: 11. This CDR3 reads CASRTAGGSRETQYF. CDR3 DNA: TGTGCCAGCAGAACTGCGGGGGGATCGCGGGAGACCCAGTACTTC.

The table lists this clonotype with a few counts. The CDR3 protein is CASSLGSDPSYNEQFF. As DNA, the CDR3 is TGTGCCAGCAGTTTAGGGTCAGACCCTTCCTACAATGAGCAGTTCTTC. The V gene is TRBV27, the J gene TRBJ2-1; D remains unclear. Trimming removed 2 bases from V and 1 base from J, with 12 bases in between. Germline V CDR1 and CDR2: MNHEY, SMNVEV (reference sequence). This CDR3 is built from 16 residues.

V and J are TRBV5-6 and TRBJ2-7; 9 positions match TRBD1. Germline CDR1 and CDR2: SGHDT and YYEEEE. The CDR3 covers 16 residues. V lost 4 bases to trimming and J lost 1 base; unmatched junction nucleotides: 9. The CDR3 DNA is TGTGCCAGCAGCGGAACCGGGACAGGGCCTTCCTACGAGCAGTACTTC. It codes for CASSGTGTGPSYEQYF.

This clonotype was seen only a few times. V is TRBV20-1 and J is TRBJ1-4, with D tentatively TRBD1 (6 bases). Trimming took 0 bases from V and 0 from J, leaving 20 bases between them. CDR3 length: 19 amino acids. CDR1 DFQATT and CDR2 SNEGSKA come from the germline V gene (reference sequence). CDR3 DNA: TGCAGTGCTAGAGATCCTTTGGGGGCCTTAATCCCAACTAATGAAAAACTGTTTTTT. Protein product: CSARDPLGALIPTNEKLFF.

This sequence joins TRBV7-2 and TRBJ2-2; TRBD1 agrees at 8 bases. The CDR3 runs 18 residues. Trimming removed 5 bases from V and 5 bases from J; junction bases left unmatched: 16. Germline values: CDR1 SGHTA, CDR2 FQGNSA. The CDR3, as DNA: TGTGCCAGCAGCCCCCCCGAATTCCAGGGGGCATATACCGGGGAGCTGTTTTTT. Translated, it gives CASSPPEFQGAYTGELFF.

V is TRBV27 and J is TRBJ2-7, with D perhaps TRBD1 (5 bases). The CDR3 contains 14 residues. Trimming removed 3 bases from V and 0 bases from J, with 9 bases in between. Germline assignment: CDR1 MNHEY and CDR2 SMNVEV (reference sequence). CDR3 DNA sequence: TGTGCCAGCAGTTTGGCAGGGATCTCCTACGAGCAGTACTTC. Its protein product is CASSLAGISYEQYF.

This clonotype was found a few times. The chain recombines TRBV4-3 with TRBJ2-7; D is perhaps TRBD2 (6 bases). The CDR3 spans 15 residues. Germline lookup yields CDR1 LGHNA and CDR2 YSLEER. V gave up 2 bases and J gave up 2 bases, with 13 bases separating them. The DNA for the CDR3 is TGCGCCAGCAGCCAAAGACGGGGGTCTACCTACGAGCAGTACTTC. Residues: CASSQRRGSTYEQYF.

The chain recombines TRBV6-5 with TRBJ1-2; TRBD1 agrees at 7 bases. The V and J ends lost 4 bases and 6 bases, in that order; junction bases with no gene match: 5. From germline, CDR1 is MNHEY and CDR2 SVGAGI. This CDR3 contains 13 residues. The CDR3 region has the DNA TGTGCCAGCAGTTCTACAGGGGAGGATGGCTACACCTTC. As protein: CASSSTGEDGYTF.

This clonotype was seen a handful of times. This chain joins TRBV12-3 or TRBV12-4 and TRBJ1-6; D ambiguous. Trimming cost V 3 bases and J 8 bases, with 11 bases left between them. This CDR3 is built from 14 residues. The CDR3 spells CASSFGFRDSPLHF. CDR3 bases: TGTGCCAGCAGTTTCGGATTTAGGGATTCACCCCTCCACTTT.

The chain is built from TRBV27 and TRBJ2-3, with a tentative D call TRBD1 (5 bases). Germline CDR1 is MNHEY and CDR2 is SMNVEV (reference sequence). The CDR3 length is 12 residues. The V and J ends lost 3 bases and 7 bases respectively, with 8 bases between them. This CDR3 reads CASSFSGNTQYF. The CDR3 coding sequence is TGTGCCAGCAGTTTCTCAGGGAATACGCAGTATTTT.